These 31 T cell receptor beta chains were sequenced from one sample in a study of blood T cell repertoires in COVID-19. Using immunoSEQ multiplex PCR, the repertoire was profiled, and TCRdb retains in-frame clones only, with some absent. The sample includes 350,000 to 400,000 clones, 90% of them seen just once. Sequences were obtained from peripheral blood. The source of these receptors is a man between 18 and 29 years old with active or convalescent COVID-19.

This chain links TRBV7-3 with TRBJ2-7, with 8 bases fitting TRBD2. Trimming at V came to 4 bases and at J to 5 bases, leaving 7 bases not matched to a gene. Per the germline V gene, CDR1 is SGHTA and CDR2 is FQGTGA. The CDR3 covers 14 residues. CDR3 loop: CASSSGGARNEQYF. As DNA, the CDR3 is TGTGCCAGCAGCTCGGGGGGGGCTCGGAACGAGCAGTACTTC.

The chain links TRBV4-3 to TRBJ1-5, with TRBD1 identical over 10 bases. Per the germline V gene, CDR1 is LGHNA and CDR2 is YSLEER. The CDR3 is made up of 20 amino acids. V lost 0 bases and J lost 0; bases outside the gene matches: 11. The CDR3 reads CASSQDHLGQGTYSNQPQHF. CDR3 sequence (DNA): TGCGCCAGCAGCCAAGATCATCTGGGACAGGGGACGTATAGCAATCAGCCCCAGCATTTT.

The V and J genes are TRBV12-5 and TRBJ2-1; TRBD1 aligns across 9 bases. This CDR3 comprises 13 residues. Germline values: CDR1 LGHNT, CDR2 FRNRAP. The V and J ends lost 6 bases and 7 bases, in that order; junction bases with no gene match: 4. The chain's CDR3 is CASGGQGWNEQFF. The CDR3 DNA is TGTGCTAGTGGGGGACAGGGTTGGAATGAGCAGTTCTTC.

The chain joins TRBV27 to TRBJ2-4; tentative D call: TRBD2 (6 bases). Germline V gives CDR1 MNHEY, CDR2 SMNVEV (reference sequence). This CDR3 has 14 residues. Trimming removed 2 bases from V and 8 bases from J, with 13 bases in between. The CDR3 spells CASSLMGGTDIQYF. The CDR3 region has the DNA TGTGCCAGCAGTTTAATGGGAGGCACCGACATTCAGTACTTC.

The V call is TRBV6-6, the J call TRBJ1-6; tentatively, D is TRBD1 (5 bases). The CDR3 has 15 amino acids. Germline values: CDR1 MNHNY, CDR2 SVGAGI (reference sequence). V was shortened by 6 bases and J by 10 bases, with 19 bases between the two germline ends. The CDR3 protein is CASSHSGGGSSPLHF. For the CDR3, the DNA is TGTGCCAGCAGCCACTCGGGTGGGGGGAGCTCACCCCTCCACTTT.

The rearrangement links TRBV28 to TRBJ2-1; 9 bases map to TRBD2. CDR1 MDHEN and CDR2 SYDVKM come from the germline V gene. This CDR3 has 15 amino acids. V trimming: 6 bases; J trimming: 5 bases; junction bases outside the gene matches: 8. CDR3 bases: TGTGCCAGCAGAAAGTTGCGGGAGGGAAACAATGAGCAGTTCTTC. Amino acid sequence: CASRKLREGNNEQFF.

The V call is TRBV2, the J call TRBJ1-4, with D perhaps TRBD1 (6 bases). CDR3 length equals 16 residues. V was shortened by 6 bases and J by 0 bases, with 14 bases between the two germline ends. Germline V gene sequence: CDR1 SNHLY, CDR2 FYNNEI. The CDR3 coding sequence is TGTGCCAGCAGGCCGACAGGAGTTGCAACTAATGAAAAACTGTTTTTT. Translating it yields CASRPTGVATNEKLFF.

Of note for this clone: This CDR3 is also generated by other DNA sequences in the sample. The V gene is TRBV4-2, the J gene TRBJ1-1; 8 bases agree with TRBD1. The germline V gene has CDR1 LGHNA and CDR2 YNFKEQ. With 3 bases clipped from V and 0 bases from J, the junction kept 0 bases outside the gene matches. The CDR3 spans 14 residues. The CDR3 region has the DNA TGTGCCAGCAGCCAGGACAGGGTGAACACTGAAGCTTTCTTT. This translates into CASSQDRVNTEAFF.

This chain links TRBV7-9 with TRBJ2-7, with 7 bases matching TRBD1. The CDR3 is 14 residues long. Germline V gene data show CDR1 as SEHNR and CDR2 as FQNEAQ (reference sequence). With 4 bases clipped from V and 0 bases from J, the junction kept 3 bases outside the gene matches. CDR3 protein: CASSSRGISYEQYF. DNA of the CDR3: TGTGCCAGCAGCTCCAGGGGGATCTCCTACGAGCAGTACTTC.

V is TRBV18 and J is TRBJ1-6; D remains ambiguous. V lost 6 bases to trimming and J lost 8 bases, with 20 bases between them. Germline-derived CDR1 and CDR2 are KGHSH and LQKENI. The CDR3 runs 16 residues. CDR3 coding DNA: TGTGCCAGCTCTGCTACCGGGTCCCTACTATATTCACCCCTCCACTTT. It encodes CASSATGSLLYSPLHF.

The CDR3 DNA reads TGCGCCAGCAGCCAAGTGGAGGGGACAGATACGCAGTATTTT. Its protein is CASSQVEGTDTQYF. The chain uses TRBV4-3 and TRBJ2-3; D might be TRBD2 (6 bases). The V and J ends lost 1 base and 3 bases respectively, with 8 bases between them. This CDR3 is 14 amino acids long. CDR1 and CDR2 (germline): LGHNA, YSLEER.

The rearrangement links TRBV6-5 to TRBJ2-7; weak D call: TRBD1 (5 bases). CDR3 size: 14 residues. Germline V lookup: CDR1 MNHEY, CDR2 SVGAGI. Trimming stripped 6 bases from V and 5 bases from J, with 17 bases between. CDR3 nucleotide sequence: TGTGCCAGCAGCTTGGGGTGGGGCGGCGACGAGCAGTACTTC. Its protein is CASSLGWGGDEQYF.

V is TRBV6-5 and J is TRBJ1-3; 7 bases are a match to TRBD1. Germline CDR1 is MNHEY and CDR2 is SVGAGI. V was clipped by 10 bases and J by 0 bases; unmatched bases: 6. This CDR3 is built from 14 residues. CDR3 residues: CATPGQSSGNTIYF. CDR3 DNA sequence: TGTGCCACGCCGGGACAGAGCTCTGGAAACACCATATATTTT.

CDR3 in DNA: TGTGCCAGCAGCTCGACAGGGGTAGGAAACACCATATATTTT. This gives the protein CASSSTGVGNTIYF. This chain connects TRBV7-2 to TRBJ1-3; the match to TRBD1 covers 8 bases. The CDR3 sequence is 14 residues long. Germline values: CDR1 SGHTA, CDR2 FQGNSA. V shed 4 bases, J shed 4 bases, and the junction held 3 bases outside the gene matches. The variable domain in full, with the rest retrieved from reference TRBV7-2 and TRBJ1-3, is GAGVSQSPSNKVTEKGKDVELRCDPISGHTALYWYRQSLGQGLEFLIYFQGNSAPDKSGLPSDRFSAERTGGSVSTLTIQRTQQEDSAVYLCASSSTGVGNTIYFGEGSWLTVV.

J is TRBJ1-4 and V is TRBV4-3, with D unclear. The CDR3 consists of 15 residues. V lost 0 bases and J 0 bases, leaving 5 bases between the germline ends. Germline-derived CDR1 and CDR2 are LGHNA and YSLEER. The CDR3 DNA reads TGCGCCAGCAGCCAAGAGCTAGCAACTAATGAAAAACTGTTTTTT. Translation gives CASSQELATNEKLFF.

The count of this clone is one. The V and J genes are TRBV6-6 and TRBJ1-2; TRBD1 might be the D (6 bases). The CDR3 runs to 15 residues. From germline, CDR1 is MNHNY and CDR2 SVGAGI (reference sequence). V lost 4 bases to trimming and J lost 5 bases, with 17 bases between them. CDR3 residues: CASSSSPLGQYGYTF. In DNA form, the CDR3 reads TGTGCCAGCAGTTCATCACCACTAGGACAGTATGGCTACACCTTC.

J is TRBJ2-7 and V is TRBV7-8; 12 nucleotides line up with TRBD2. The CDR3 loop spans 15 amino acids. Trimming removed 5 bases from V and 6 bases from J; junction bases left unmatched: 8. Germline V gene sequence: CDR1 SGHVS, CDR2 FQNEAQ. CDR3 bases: TGTGCCAGCAGCCCCTGGACTAGCGGGAATGTCGAGCAGTACTTC. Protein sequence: CASSPWTSGNVEQYF.

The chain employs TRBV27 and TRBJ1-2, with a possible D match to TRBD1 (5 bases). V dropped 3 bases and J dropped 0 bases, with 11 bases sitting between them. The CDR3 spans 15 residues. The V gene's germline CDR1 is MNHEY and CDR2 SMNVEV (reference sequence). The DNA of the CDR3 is TGTGCCAGCAGTTTCACAGGCGACGCTAACTATGGCTACACCTTC. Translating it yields CASSFTGDANYGYTF.

The CDR3 nucleotides are TGTGCCAGCAGTGTCGGGGGGTCTGGAGAGACCCAGTACTTC. Protein: CASSVGGSGETQYF. The chain employs TRBV25-1 and TRBJ2-5, with 7 bases identical to TRBD2. This CDR3 spans 14 amino acids. Germline V gene data show CDR1 as MGHDK and CDR2 as SYGVNS. Trimming at V came to 4 bases and at J to 4 bases, leaving 6 bases not matched to a gene.

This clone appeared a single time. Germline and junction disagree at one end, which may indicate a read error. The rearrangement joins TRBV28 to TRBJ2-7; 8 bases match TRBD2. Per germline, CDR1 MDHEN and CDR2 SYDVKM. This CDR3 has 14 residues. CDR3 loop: CASSPETGTRRGEF. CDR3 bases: TGTGCCAGCAGTCCGGAAACCGGGACTAGGAGGGGGGAATTC. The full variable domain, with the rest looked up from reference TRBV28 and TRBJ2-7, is DVKVTQSSRYLVKRTGEKVFLECVQDMDHENMFWYRQDPGLGLRLIYFSYDVKMKEKGDIPEGYSVSREKKERFSLILESASTNQTSMYLCASSPETGTRRGEFGPGTRLTVT.

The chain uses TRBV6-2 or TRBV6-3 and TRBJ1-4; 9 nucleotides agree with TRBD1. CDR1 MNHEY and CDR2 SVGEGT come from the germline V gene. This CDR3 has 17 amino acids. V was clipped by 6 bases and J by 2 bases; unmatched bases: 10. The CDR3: CASSATGGASTNEKLFF. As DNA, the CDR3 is TGTGCCAGCAGCGCAACAGGGGGCGCCTCTACTAATGAAAAACTGTTTTTT.

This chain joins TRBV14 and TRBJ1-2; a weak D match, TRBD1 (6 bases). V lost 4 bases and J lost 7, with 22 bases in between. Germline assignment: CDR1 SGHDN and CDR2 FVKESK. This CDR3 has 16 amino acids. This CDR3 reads CASSRTVTGLRGGYTF. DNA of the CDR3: TGTGCCAGCAGCCGCACAGTAACAGGGCTAAGGGGTGGCTACACCTTC.

The CDR3 nucleotides read TGTGCCAGCAGCTTGTACGGCGGGAGGGCCGGGGAGCTGTTTTTT. Amino acid sequence: CASSLYGGRAGELFF. The chain uses TRBV11-2 and TRBJ2-2; 9 nucleotides align to TRBD2. Germline V CDR1 and CDR2: SGHAT, FQNNGV. The CDR3 extends over 15 amino acids. V lost 3 bases to trimming and J lost 6 bases; unmatched junction nucleotides: 5.

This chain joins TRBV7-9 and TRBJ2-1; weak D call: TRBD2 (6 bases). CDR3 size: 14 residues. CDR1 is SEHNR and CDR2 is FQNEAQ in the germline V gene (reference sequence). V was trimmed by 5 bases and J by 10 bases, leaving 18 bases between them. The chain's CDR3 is CASSDWRARREQFF. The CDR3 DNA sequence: TGTGCCAGCAGCGACTGGAGGGCACGGCGGGAGCAGTTCTTC.

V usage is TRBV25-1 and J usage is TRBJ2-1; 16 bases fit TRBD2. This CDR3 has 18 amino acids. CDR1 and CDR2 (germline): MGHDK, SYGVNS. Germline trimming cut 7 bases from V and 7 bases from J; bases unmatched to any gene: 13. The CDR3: CASKGKGLAGGPDNEQFF. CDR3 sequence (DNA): TGTGCCAGCAAGGGGAAGGGACTAGCGGGGGGGCCGGATAATGAGCAGTTCTTC.

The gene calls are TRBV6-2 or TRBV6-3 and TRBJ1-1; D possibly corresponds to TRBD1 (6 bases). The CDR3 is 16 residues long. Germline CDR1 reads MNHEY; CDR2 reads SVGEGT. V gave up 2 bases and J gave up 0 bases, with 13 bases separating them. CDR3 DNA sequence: TGTGCCAGCAGTTACGGGGGCTCGGGCATGAACACTGAAGCTTTCTTT. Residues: CASSYGGSGMNTEAFF.

The CDR3 DNA reads TGTGCCAGCAGCTTAACTACAGGGTGGGTCGGTGGCACCATATATTTT. Translated: CASSLTTGWVGGTIYF. The genes are TRBV7-2 and TRBJ1-3, with TRBD1 as a possible D gene (6 bases). Germline loops: CDR1 SGHTA, CDR2 FQGNSA. Trimming left V 2 bases short and J 9 bases short, with 20 bases between. This CDR3 contains 16 residues. The full variable domain, in which reference TRBV7-2 and TRBJ1-3 provide the parts outside the CDR3, is GAGVSQSPSNKVTEKGKDVELRCDPISGHTALYWYRQSLGQGLEFLIYFQGNSAPDKSGLPSDRFSAERTGGSVSTLTIQRTQQEDSAVYLCASSLTTGWVGGTIYFGEGSWLTVV.

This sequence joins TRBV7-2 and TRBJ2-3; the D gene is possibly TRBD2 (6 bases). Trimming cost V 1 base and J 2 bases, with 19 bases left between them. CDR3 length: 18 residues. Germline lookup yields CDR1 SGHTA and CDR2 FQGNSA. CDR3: CASSLEAWLSGHTDTQYF. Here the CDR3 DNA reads TGTGCCAGCAGCTTAGAGGCGTGGCTCAGCGGGCACACAGATACGCAGTATTTT.

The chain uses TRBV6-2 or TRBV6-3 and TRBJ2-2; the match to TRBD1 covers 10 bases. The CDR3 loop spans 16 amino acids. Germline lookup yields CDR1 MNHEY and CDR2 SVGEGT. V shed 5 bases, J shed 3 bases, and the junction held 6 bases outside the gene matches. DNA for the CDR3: TGTGCCAGCAGTGGACAGGGGGAGGCGGACACCGGGGAGCTGTTTTTT. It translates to CASSGQGEADTGELFF.

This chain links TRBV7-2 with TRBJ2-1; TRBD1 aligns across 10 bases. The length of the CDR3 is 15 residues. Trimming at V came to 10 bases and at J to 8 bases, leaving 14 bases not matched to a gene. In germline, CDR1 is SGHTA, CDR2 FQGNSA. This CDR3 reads CATAPRTGGWYEQFF. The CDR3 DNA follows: TGTGCCACCGCTCCCCGGACAGGGGGGTGGTATGAGCAGTTCTTC.

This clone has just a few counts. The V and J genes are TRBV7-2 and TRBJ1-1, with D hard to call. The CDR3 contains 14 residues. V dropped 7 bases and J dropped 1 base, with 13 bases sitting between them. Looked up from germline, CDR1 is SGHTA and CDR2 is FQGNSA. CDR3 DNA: TGTGCCAGCAACGGCCAAGCAGGGAACACTGAAGCTTTCTTT. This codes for CASNGQAGNTEAFF. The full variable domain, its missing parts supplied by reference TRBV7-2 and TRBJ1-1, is GAGVSQSPSNKVTEKGKDVELRCDPISGHTALYWYRQSLGQGLEFLIYFQGNSAPDKSGLPSDRFSAERTGGSVSTLTIQRTQQEDSAVYLCASNGQAGNTEAFFGQGTRLTVV.